These 21 T cell receptor beta chains were all obtained from the same sample, sequenced in a study of T-cell reconstitution after alpha-beta-depleted transplantation in children. TCRbeta library construction was performed incorporating unique molecular identifiers. TCRdb analysed the PCR reads with MiXCR anew, one entry per CDR3 protein. The table has approximately 300,000 distinct CDR3 sequences, 9.5% to 13% seen once. Sequencing used PBMCs, obtained before TCRalphabeta/CD19-depleted stem cell transplant. The origin of the receptors is a boy in the first two years of life with acute myeloid leukemia, due to receive a stem cell transplant.

This clonotype was counted ten times or more. V usage is TRBV20-1 and J usage is TRBJ2-1; no clear D. The CDR3 totals 13 residues. V was pared by 3 bases and J by 8 bases, with 14 bases between. From germline, CDR1 is DFQATT and CDR2 SNEGSKA (reference sequence). The CDR3 sequence is CSARTNGLDEQFF. CDR3 sequence (DNA): TGCAGTGCTAGGACAAACGGCCTGGATGAGCAGTTCTTC.

This clonotype was seen at least ten times. The chain carries TRBV28 and TRBJ2-2; perhaps TRBD1 as D (5 bases). The CDR3 spans 15 residues. The ends were cut back, 3 bases at V and 5 bases at J, with 13 bases in the middle. The germline gives CDR1 MDHEN, CDR2 SYDVKM. CDR3 protein: CASSFLQGWTGELFF. The CDR3 DNA is TGTGCCAGCAGTTTTTTGCAGGGTTGGACCGGGGAGCTGTTTTTT.

A single count supports this clonotype. The rearrangement uses TRBV19 and TRBJ2-2; 13 positions match TRBD2. The V gene end was trimmed by 3 bases and the J gene end by 2 bases; junction bases not matched to a gene: 9. Germline lookup yields CDR1 LNHDA and CDR2 SQIVND (reference sequence). This CDR3 has 19 residues. In DNA form, the CDR3 reads TGTGCCAGTAGTATCCCCTGGACTAGCGGGAGCGGAAACACCGGGGAGCTGTTTTTT. Its protein is CASSIPWTSGSGNTGELFF.

The sample holds many counts of this clonotype. The chain is built from TRBV24-1 and TRBJ2-5; 11 bases fit TRBD1. With 4 bases clipped from V and 1 base from J, the junction kept 13 bases outside the gene matches. CDR1 KGHDR and CDR2 SFDVKD come from the germline V gene. This CDR3 spans 19 amino acids. As DNA, the CDR3 is TGTGCCACCAGTGACCCGATGCCGGGACAGGGGGGAGCCCAAGAGACCCAGTACTTC. It is translated as CATSDPMPGQGGAQETQYF.

At least ten counts were recorded for this clonotype. The chain joins TRBV11-3 to TRBJ2-2, with 9 nucleotides matching TRBD1. J lost 2 bases, V lost 5 bases, and 6 bases had no gene match. Germline CDR1 and CDR2: SGHNT and YENEEA. The CDR3 covers 16 residues. The CDR3 nucleotides read TGTGCCAGCAGCCCGAGGACAGGGGTAAACACCGGGGAGCTGTTTTTT. This translates into CASSPRTGVNTGELFF.

This clonotype was seen ten or more times. This chain joins TRBV6-2 or TRBV6-3 and TRBJ1-6, with D maybe TRBD1 (5 bases). The germline V and J ends were trimmed by 4 bases and 12 bases, with 13 bases remaining between them. In germline, CDR1 is MNHEY, CDR2 SVGEGT. The CDR3 has 13 amino acids. In nucleotides, the CDR3 is TGTGCCAGCAGTTTTGCGGGACCTAGACCCCTCCACTTT. Its translation is CASSFAGPRPLHF.

This clonotype has at least ten counts. This chain joins TRBV6-5 and TRBJ1-4; no clear D gene. This CDR3 is built from 13 residues. The germline CDR1 and CDR2 sequences are MNHEY and SVGAGI. Trimming removed 0 bases at V and 8 bases at J, with 7 bases between. CDR3 sequence: CASSYSEREKLFF. The CDR3, as DNA: TGTGCCAGCAGTTACTCCGAAAGAGAAAAACTGTTTTTT.

The sample holds many counts of this clonotype. The genes are TRBV29-1 and TRBJ2-3; 12 bases map to TRBD2. Looked up from germline, CDR1 is SQVTM and CDR2 is ANQGSEA. CDR3 length: 17 residues. After removal of 5 bases from V and 3 bases from J, the junction contained 12 bases not matched to a gene. CDR3 residues: CSVRSLAGGPGTDTQYF. CDR3 sequence (DNA): TGCAGCGTTAGGAGTCTAGCGGGAGGGCCGGGAACAGATACGCAGTATTTT.

This clonotype was detected ten times or more. The chain links TRBV5-1 to TRBJ2-5; a weak D match, TRBD1 (6 bases). Trimming removed 4 bases from V and 5 bases from J, with 18 bases in between. Germline V gives CDR1 SGHRS, CDR2 YFSETQ. CDR3 length: 15 amino acids. CDR3 region: CASSPRQADGETQYF. The CDR3 DNA reads as TGCGCCAGCAGCCCACGACAGGCGGACGGGGAGACCCAGTACTTC.

This clonotype was seen ten or more times. The V gene is TRBV4-2, the J gene TRBJ2-1; TRBD2 might be the D (6 bases). V shed 0 bases and J shed 0 bases, with 9 bases lying between them. CDR3 length: 16 amino acids. The germline V gene encodes CDR1 LGHNA and CDR2 YNFKEQ. CDR3 sequence: CASSQDGGISYNEQFF. The CDR3, as DNA: TGTGCCAGCAGCCAAGACGGCGGGATCTCCTACAATGAGCAGTTCTTC.

The table lists this clonotype with many counts. J is TRBJ2-5 and V is TRBV7-2, with 7 positions matching TRBD2. The germline CDR1 and CDR2 sequences are SGHTA and FQGNSA. The trim removed 4 bases at V and 4 bases at J, leaving 6 bases unmatched. The CDR3 has 14 residues. The CDR3 reads CASSSFTGGETQYF. In nucleotides, the CDR3 is TGTGCCAGCAGCTCCTTCACGGGGGGAGAGACCCAGTACTTC. Complete variable domain (other parts from reference TRBV7-2 and TRBJ2-5): GAGVSQSPSNKVTEKGKDVELRCDPISGHTALYWYRQSLGQGLEFLIYFQGNSAPDKSGLPSDRFSAERTGGSVSTLTIQRTQQEDSAVYLCASSSFTGGETQYFGPGTRLLVL.

This clonotype came up many times. This chain connects TRBV15 to TRBJ2-1; 7 bases agree with TRBD2. Germline-derived CDR1 and CDR2 are LNHNV and YYDKDF (reference sequence). The CDR3 contains 16 residues. The V gene end was trimmed by 5 bases and the J gene end by 6 bases; junction bases not matched to a gene: 13. In DNA form, the CDR3 reads TGTGCCACCAGCGTCCGCGGGGCTAGCGGCCTCAATGAGCAGTTCTTC. Its protein product is CATSVRGASGLNEQFF. The complete variable domain, with remaining parts taken from reference TRBV15 and TRBJ2-1, reads DAMVIQNPRYQVTQFGKPVTLSCSQTLNHNVMYWYQQKSSQAPKLLFHYYDKDFNNEADTPDNFQSRRPNTSFCFLDIRSPGLGDTAMYLCATSVRGASGLNEQFFGPGTRLTVL.

In this sample, this clonotype turned up many times. The gene calls are TRBV7-3 and TRBJ2-1, with a possible D match to TRBD1 (5 bases). The germline V gene encodes CDR1 SGHTA and CDR2 FQGTGA. Between the trimmed V and J ends, which lost 4 bases and 5 bases, there was a span of 9 bases. This CDR3 has 13 residues. The CDR3 loop is CASSSLGDNEQFF. CDR3 DNA: TGTGCCAGCAGCTCCCTAGGGGACAATGAGCAGTTCTTC.

This clonotype was seen repeatedly, ten times or more. The V call is TRBV5-1, the J call TRBJ1-2; D is undetermined. Looked up from germline, CDR1 is SGHRS and CDR2 is YFSETQ. V shed 1 base and J shed 8 bases, with 15 bases lying between them. There are 14 residues in the CDR3. CDR3 sequence reads: CASSLSSRATGYTF. As DNA, the CDR3 is TGCGCCAGCAGCTTGTCCTCAAGGGCGACGGGCTACACCTTC.

This chain connects TRBV19 to TRBJ1-5; D remains ambiguous. Trimming left V 1 base short and J 1 base short, with 8 bases between. Germline assignment: CDR1 LNHDA and CDR2 SQIVND (reference sequence). This CDR3 spans 15 amino acids. The CDR3 DNA reads TGTGCCAGTAGTATAGGCTCAAGGAGCAATCAGCCCCAGCATTTT. The encoded protein is CASSIGSRSNQPQHF.

This clonotype was seen ten or more times. The chain carries TRBV5-6 and TRBJ2-1; 13 bases agree with TRBD2. CDR1 SGHDT and CDR2 YYEEEE come from the germline V gene. Trimming took 4 bases from V and 0 from J; bases not matched to a gene: 10. The CDR3 runs to 19 residues. Written as DNA, the CDR3 is TGTGCCAGCAGCCGAAAACTAGCGGGAGGGCCAGGCTCCTACAATGAGCAGTTCTTC. It yields the protein CASSRKLAGGPGSYNEQFF.

In this sample, this clonotype turned up a few times. V is TRBV2 and J is TRBJ2-4; D possibly corresponds to TRBD2 (5 bases). This CDR3 is built from 12 residues. Germline V gene sequence: CDR1 SNHLY, CDR2 FYNNEI. V lost 8 bases and J lost 9, with 14 bases in between. In nucleotides, the CDR3 is TGTGCCAGCGCAGCCCGGGGAATCATTCAGTACTTC. Encoded protein: CASAARGIIQYF.

This clonotype has a count of ten or more. The rearrangement links TRBV27 to TRBJ2-3, with D unclear. The CDR3 sequence is 15 residues long. Trimming left V 1 base short and J 2 bases short, with 10 bases between. CDR1 and CDR2 (germline): MNHEY, SMNVEV (reference sequence). As DNA, the CDR3 is TGTGCCAGCAGTTTATTGGCGGTACTCACAGATACGCAGTATTTT. This translates into CASSLLAVLTDTQYF.

This clonotype was detected many times. The gene calls are TRBV11-3 and TRBJ2-7; the match to TRBD1 covers 9 bases. The CDR3 loop spans 15 amino acids. V lost 5 bases to trimming and J lost 3 bases; unmatched junction nucleotides: 8. Germline values: CDR1 SGHNT, CDR2 YENEEA. This chain's CDR3 is CASSPRQGGVYEQYF. DNA for the CDR3: TGTGCCAGCAGCCCGAGACAGGGGGGGGTCTACGAGCAGTACTTC. Filled out from reference TRBV11-3 and TRBJ2-7, the complete variable domain reads EAGVVQSPRYKIIEKKQPVAFWCNPISGHNTLYWYLQNLGQGPELLIRYENEEAVDDSQLPKDRFSAERLKGVDSTLKIQPAELGDSAVYLCASSPRQGGVYEQYFGPGTRLTVT.

This clonotype has more than one count but fewer than ten. The chain couples TRBV6-5 to TRBJ2-5; D ambiguous. CDR1 MNHEY and CDR2 SVGAGI come from the germline V gene. The V end was cut by 2 bases, the J end by 1 base, with 8 bases between. There are 14 residues in the CDR3. The CDR3 reads CASSYRVTQETQYF. The CDR3 coding sequence is TGTGCCAGCAGTTACCGGGTAACCCAAGAGACCCAGTACTTC.

This clonotype was counted at least ten times. The chain employs TRBV6-5 and TRBJ2-3, with a weak D call TRBD2 (6 bases). The germline CDR1 and CDR2 sequences are MNHEY and SVGAGI. This CDR3 region has 13 residues. The V and J ends lost 0 bases and 9 bases respectively, with 10 bases between them. The CDR3 region has the DNA TGTGCCAGCAGTTACTCTCGGGGAGGCACGCAGTATTTT. Its translation: CASSYSRGGTQYF.